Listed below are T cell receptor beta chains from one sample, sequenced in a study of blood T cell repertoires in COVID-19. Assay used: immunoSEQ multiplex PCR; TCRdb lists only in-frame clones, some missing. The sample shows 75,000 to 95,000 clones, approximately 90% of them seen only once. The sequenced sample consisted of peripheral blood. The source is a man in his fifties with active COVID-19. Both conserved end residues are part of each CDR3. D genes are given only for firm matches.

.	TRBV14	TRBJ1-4	CASSHPVGDEKLFF
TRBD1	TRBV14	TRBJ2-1	CASLGQGSNEQFF
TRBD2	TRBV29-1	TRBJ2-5	CSVASGRAMETQYF
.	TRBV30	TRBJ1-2	CAWSVVGGLGYTF
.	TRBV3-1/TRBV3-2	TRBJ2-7	CASSQVSYYEQYF
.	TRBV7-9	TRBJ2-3	CASSLVLSGTDTQYF
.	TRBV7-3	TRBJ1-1	CASSLTGTEDTEAFF
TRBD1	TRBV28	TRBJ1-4	CASSYSTGGNEKLFF
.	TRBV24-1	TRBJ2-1	CATSSTGGGGLLVNEQFF
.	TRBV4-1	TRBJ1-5	CASSQVQFQPQHF
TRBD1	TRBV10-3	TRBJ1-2	CAISESQGANYGYTF
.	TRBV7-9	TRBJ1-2	CASSFDSIGYTF
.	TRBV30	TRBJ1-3	CAWSDGYYGNTIYF
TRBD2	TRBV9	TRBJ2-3	CASSATSGSTDTQYF
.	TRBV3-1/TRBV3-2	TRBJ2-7	CASSQDRGGQLHYEQYF
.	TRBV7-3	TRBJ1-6	CASSAYRDSPLHF
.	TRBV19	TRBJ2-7	CASSGRGEGYEQYF
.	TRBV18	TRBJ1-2	CASSPNGRGNYGYTF
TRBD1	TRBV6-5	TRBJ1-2	CASSYINRGGYGYTF
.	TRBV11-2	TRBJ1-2	CASSLVVQWNYGYTF
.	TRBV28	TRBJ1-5	CANSQGNNQPQHF
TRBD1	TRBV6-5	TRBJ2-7	CASSAGQGAYEQYF